This T cell receptor beta chain was captured in a study of control samples from healthy donors and cancer patients. Generated by immunoSEQ multiplex PCR, the TCRdb table keeps only in-frame clones and is missing some. The table includes around 120,000 clones, around 89% detected once. This clone was seen a single time. Sequences were obtained from blood. This receptor was identified in a man in his forties in good health.

CDR3 protein: CASSDGQGMDYGYTF. CDR3 nucleotide sequence: TGCGCCAGCAGCGACGGACAGGGGATGGACTATGGCTACACCTTC. The chain carries TRBV10-1 and TRBJ1-2, with TRBD1 identical over 9 bases. Unmatched junction bases numbered 8, after V lost 6 bases and J lost 3 bases. The germline V gene has CDR1 WNHNN and CDR2 SYGVQD (reference sequence). CDR3 length: 15 residues.